This T cell receptor (beta chain) was sequenced during a study of follicular helper T cells after annual influenza vaccination. Whole-study findings and limits: ICOS-CD38- cTfh most often held earlier Day 7 ICOS+CD38+ clones. For non-cTfh compartments, undersampling could not be ruled out.

A remark on this clone: Its target is not known.

Time point here: 2015-2016 season, pre-vaccination. Between about 35 and 110 mL of blood was drawn per time point. CDR1 and CDR2 from the germline V gene are SGDLS and YYNGEE. V dropped 0 bases and J dropped 4; count of bases not matched to a gene: 3. The CDR3 spans 15 residues. Survey level resolution was used for TCRB sequencing. Sequencing was performed with immunoSEQ multiplex PCR; in TCRdb, only in-frame clones are kept and a portion is missing. Seen here are some 13,000 clones, approximately 84% observed once, and the top ten hold about 0.4%. V is TRBV9 and J is TRBJ1-1; 10 bases agree with TRBD1. The clonotype comes from an adult who received the influenza vaccine. Specimen: CXCR5- memory CD4+ T cells sorted from blood, collected on the day of influenza vaccination. This CDR3 is CASSVEGQGGTEAFF. In DNA, the CDR3 is TGTGCCAGCAGCGTAGAAGGACAGGGGGGCACTGAAGCTTTCTTT.